This T cell receptor beta chain was recorded in a study of T cell repertoires in cytomegalovirus infection. Study information: Well-studied HLA-B-restricted CMV epitopes were used in the study alongside recently identified HLA-C-restricted ones. General study points: The ex vivo response showed dominance by HLA-C-restricted CMV-specific TCR beta clonotypes.

TCRdb redid the calling of the reads with MiXCR, one entry per CDR3 protein. The table lists roughly 350,000 distinct CDR3 sequences, about 35% of them singletons, with roughly 13% in the top ten. On this clonotype itself: Its antigen remains unknown.

Trimming shortened V by 5 bases and J by 9 bases, and 7 bases separated the two germline ends. This CDR3 has 11 residues. CDR1 and CDR2 (germline): SGHTA, FQGTGA. The source of this sequence is a human donor in good health (CMV status not recorded). Some clones in this sample may be carry-over from other donors' samples. This chain joins TRBV7-3 and TRBJ2-2; no clear D gene. The material sequenced was cultured PBMCs, taken from culture after CMV antigen stimulation. The CDR3 loop is CASSPGRELFF. In DNA form, the CDR3 reads TGTGCCAGCAGCCCCGGACGGGAGCTGTTTTTT.